Included here is one T cell receptor (beta chain) sequence, with context. The target antigen is unknown. These data come from a study of identical twins. Study-level results: Invariant T cells like MAIT and iNKT could partly confound the zero-insertion analyses.

Carrying unique molecular identifiers, the cDNA also gained a universal primer site through template switching. Each CDR3 protein is one row after TCRdb ran MiXCR on the 5' RACE reads. The sample carries more than 1.5 million distinct CDR3 sequences, roughly a third recorded once. This CDR3 is 16 amino acids long. Per the germline V gene, CDR1 is SGDLS and CDR2 is YYNGEE. V is TRBV9 and J is TRBJ2-1, with 9 positions matching TRBD2. Near its end, the DNA agrees better with TRBJ2-7, so the J call may be wrong. The TCR sequence derives from a newborn girl in good health. The sequencing input was cord blood. The chain's CDR3 is CASSVSSGSSYNEQYF. CDR3 DNA sequence: TGTGCCAGCAGCGTAAGTAGCGGGAGCTCCTACAATGAGCAGTACTTC.